A single sample is the source of the 26 T cell receptor beta chains below, sequenced in a study of TIL therapy for anti-PD-1-resistant metastatic lung cancer. Time point of the sample: pre-treatment sample, taken before nivolumab and TIL therapy. The libraries were made with immunoSEQ v3. Produced via immunoSEQ multiplex PCR; TCRdb's table is partial and in-frame only. The sample holds approximately 45,000 clones; 79% are singletons and the top ten take roughly 16%. The input for sequencing was blood, taken at baseline. These receptors all come from a man between 65 and 85 years old with non-small cell lung cancer.

The J gene is TRBJ1-2, the V gene TRBV30; possibly TRBD1 for D (5 bases). V dropped 5 bases and J dropped 3 bases, with 7 bases sitting between them. The CDR3 is 11 amino acids. Germline V gene sequence: CDR1 GTSNPN, CDR2 SVGIG (reference sequence). The CDR3 region is CAWARDYGYTF. CDR3 bases: TGTGCCTGGGCCAGGGACTATGGCTACACCTTC.

This chain links TRBV7-6 with TRBJ2-3; D remains unclear. The CDR3 runs 17 residues. Germline CDR1 is SGHVS and CDR2 is FNYEAQ. V was trimmed by 4 bases and J by 3 bases, leaving 20 bases between them. The CDR3 spells CASSSGLVVVRTDTQYF. In DNA, the CDR3 is TGTGCCAGCAGCTCCGGGCTAGTTGTGGTAAGGACAGATACGCAGTATTTT.

This chain uses TRBV29-1 with TRBJ2-1; 9 bases align to TRBD2. After removal of 3 bases from V and 9 bases from J, the junction contained 9 bases not matched to a gene. The CDR3 covers 14 residues. Per germline, CDR1 SQVTM and CDR2 ANQGSEA. DNA for the CDR3: TGCAGCGTTGAGGCGGGAGGGCCGTGGAGTGAGCAGTTCTTC. It codes for CSVEAGGPWSEQFF.

This clone was detected once. CDR3 nucleotides: TGTGCCTGGAGTGGACTAGCGGTAGCAGTCAATGAGCAGTTCTTC. The encoded protein is CAWSGLAVAVNEQFF. V is TRBV30 and J is TRBJ2-1, with 9 bases that match TRBD2. Germline CDR1 is GTSNPN and CDR2 is SVGIG (reference sequence). The V segment lost 1 base and the J segment 6 bases; nucleotides outside the gene matches: 7. This CDR3 spans 15 amino acids.

The rearrangement joins TRBV7-7 to TRBJ2-5; TRBD1 agrees at 7 bases. V trimming: 5 bases; J trimming: 2 bases; junction bases outside the gene matches: 5. Per the germline V gene, CDR1 is SSHAT and CDR2 is FNYEAQ (reference sequence). The CDR3 runs to 14 residues. The CDR3 region has the DNA TGTGCCAGCAGCAGCAGGGACAGACAAGAGACCCAGTACTTC. Translated, it gives CASSSRDRQETQYF.

V usage is TRBV2 and J usage is TRBJ2-1; 7 bases line up with TRBD2. The germline gives CDR1 SNHLY, CDR2 FYNNEI. The V segment lost 7 bases and the J segment 16 bases; nucleotides outside the gene matches: 10. The CDR3 is made up of 11 amino acids. The CDR3 protein is CASKTGLEKFF. The CDR3 coding sequence is TGTGCCAGCAAAACAGGACTAGAGAAATTCTTC.

This chain's CDR3 is CASSYEGRNTEAFF. CDR3 DNA sequence: TGTGCCAGCAGTTACGAGGGGAGGAACACTGAAGCTTTCTTT. The chain joins TRBV6-5 to TRBJ1-1; D perhaps matches TRBD1 (5 bases). The germline CDR1 and CDR2 sequences are MNHEY and SVGAGI. The CDR3 is 14 amino acids. Deletions cut 2 bases from V and 1 base from J, with 8 bases between.

This clone was counted a few times. This chain links TRBV12-1 with TRBJ2-7; no check of the table's D call, TRBD1, against the DNA was made. TRBV12-1 is deemed a pseudogene. The CDR3 is 16 amino acids. Here the CDR3 DNA reads TGTGCCAGCAGCTTTGCAGAGGACAGGGTAATGAAAGAGCAGTACTTC. Its protein product is CASSFAEDRVMKEQYF.

This chain connects TRBV5-1 to TRBJ1-1; a weak D match, TRBD1 (5 bases). V dropped 6 bases and J dropped 6 bases, with 12 bases sitting between them. From germline, CDR1 is SGHRS and CDR2 YFSETQ. CDR3 length equals 12 residues. The CDR3, as DNA: TGCGCCAGCAAAGGGGATACAGCTGAAGCTTTCTTT. Its protein product is CASKGDTAEAFF.

This clone was detected only once. This rearrangement joins TRBV27 to TRBJ1-2; TRBD1 might be the D (5 bases). Germline values: CDR1 MNHEY, CDR2 SMNVEV (reference sequence). The CDR3 sequence is 12 residues long. V was cut by 3 bases and J by 5 bases, with 7 bases left in between. Here the CDR3 reads CASSFRGYGYTF. In nucleotides, the CDR3 is TGTGCCAGCAGTTTTCGGGGGTATGGCTACACCTTC.

V and J are TRBV7-6 and TRBJ2-3, with D perhaps matching TRBD2 (6 bases). Between the trimmed V and J ends, which lost 4 bases and 5 bases, there was a span of 16 bases. This CDR3 is built from 15 residues. CDR1 is SGHVS, CDR2 FNYEAQ, per germline. The DNA of the CDR3 is TGTGCCAGCAGCTACGGGACTTCATGGGGAGATACGCAGTATTTT. It codes for CASSYGTSWGDTQYF.

CDR3 region: CASSPLYGANTGELFF. For the CDR3, the DNA is TGTGCCAGCAGCCCCCTTTACGGTGCGAACACCGGGGAGCTGTTTTTT. The chain links TRBV7-7 to TRBJ2-2, with D uncertain. CDR3 length equals 16 residues. The germline V gene has CDR1 SSHAT and CDR2 FNYEAQ (reference sequence). The V end was cut by 5 bases, the J end by 0 bases, with 13 bases between.

The chain recombines TRBV15 with TRBJ2-4; maybe TRBD2 (6 bases). Germline lookup yields CDR1 LNHNV and CDR2 YYDKDF (reference sequence). The CDR3 runs to 19 residues. V lost 3 bases to trimming and J lost 3 bases, with 24 bases between them. This chain's CDR3 is CATSRETGTEGGSKNIQYF. The CDR3 nucleotides read TGTGCCACCAGCAGGGAAACCGGGACGGAGGGAGGAAGCAAAAACATTCAGTACTTC.

This chain joins TRBV6-5 and TRBJ2-7, with TRBD1 identical over 10 bases. The junction had 0 bases not matched to a gene; V was cut back by 2 bases and J by 5 bases. From germline, CDR1 is MNHEY and CDR2 SVGAGI. The CDR3 spans 13 residues. The DNA of the CDR3 is TGTGCCAGCAGTTACGGGACAGGGGACGAGCAGTACTTC. Translation: CASSYGTGDEQYF.

The genes are TRBV28 and TRBJ2-7, with TRBD1 matching 7 bases. With V trimmed by 6 bases and J by 1 base, 9 bases remained unmatched. The CDR3 sequence is 15 residues long. Germline values: CDR1 MDHEN, CDR2 SYDVKM. This chain's CDR3 is CASSLPTGQSYEQYF. Here the CDR3 DNA reads TGTGCCAGCAGCCTGCCGACAGGGCAATCCTACGAGCAGTACTTC.

The chain combines TRBV2 with TRBJ1-1; D is unclear. The CDR3 extends over 13 amino acids. Trimming cost V 1 base and J 0 bases, with 3 bases left between them. The germline V gene encodes CDR1 SNHLY and CDR2 FYNNEI. In DNA, the CDR3 is TGTGCCAGCAGTGAAGGGGTGAACACTGAAGCTTTCTTT. This encodes CASSEGVNTEAFF.

This sequence joins TRBV19 and TRBJ2-1; the match to TRBD2 covers 9 bases. CDR3 length: 15 amino acids. CDR1 LNHDA and CDR2 SQIVND come from the germline V gene (reference sequence). Unmatched junction bases numbered 5, after V lost 1 base and J lost 7 bases. DNA of the CDR3: TGTGCCAGTAGTATAGGTAGCGGGAGAGGTAATGAGCAGTTCTTC. Protein: CASSIGSGRGNEQFF. The full variable domain, its missing parts supplied by reference TRBV19 and TRBJ2-1, is DGGITQSPKYLFRKEGQNVTLSCEQNLNHDAMYWYRQDPGQGLRLIYYSQIVNDFQKGDIAEGYSVSREKKESFPLTVTSAQKNPTAFYLCASSIGSGRGNEQFFGPGTRLTVL.

This chain connects TRBV13 to TRBJ2-5; D call uncertain. The CDR3 length is 11 residues. Germline CDR1 is PRHDT and CDR2 is FYEKMQ (reference sequence). V was shortened by 5 bases and J by 3 bases, with 4 bases between the two germline ends. The CDR3 spells CASSQKETQYF. The CDR3 DNA follows: TGTGCCAGCAGCCAAAAAGAGACCCAGTACTTC. Full variable domain (missing parts from reference TRBV13 and TRBJ2-5): AAGVIQSPRHLIKEKRETATLKCYPIPRHDTVYWYQQGPGQDPQFLISFYEKMQSDKGSIPDRFSAQQFSDYHSELNMSSLELGDSALYFCASSQKETQYFGPGTRLLVL.

This chain joins TRBV6-1 and TRBJ2-7; D remains ambiguous. The CDR3 contains 12 residues. Germline loops: CDR1 MNHNS, CDR2 SASEGT. V was clipped by 4 bases and J by 0 bases, with 4 bases between them. CDR3 sequence reads: CASSVRSYEQYF. The CDR3 coding sequence is TGTGCCAGCAGTGTTCGCTCCTACGAGCAGTACTTC.

The chain employs TRBV11-2 and TRBJ2-7, with D perhaps TRBD1 (6 bases). The CDR3 contains 16 residues. The germline V gene has CDR1 SGHAT and CDR2 FQNNGV. With 0 bases removed from V and 5 bases from J, the gap between germline ends came to 17 bases. CDR3 sequence (DNA): TGTGCCAGCAGCTTAGATTGGGGGCTGTTGGGCCACGAGCAGTACTTC. Its translation: CASSLDWGLLGHEQYF.

This chain connects TRBV2 to TRBJ2-5; 7 bases are a match to TRBD1. V shed 8 bases, J shed 1 base, and the junction held 7 bases outside the gene matches. The CDR3 runs 14 residues. In germline, CDR1 is SNHLY, CDR2 FYNNEI. In nucleotides, the CDR3 is TGTGCCAGCGCGACAGGGCCCGCCCAAGAGACCCAGTACTTC. Translating it yields CASATGPAQETQYF.

In this sample, this clone turned up once. The J gene is TRBJ1-4, the V gene TRBV27; D call uncertain. Germline values: CDR1 MNHEY, CDR2 SMNVEV (reference sequence). V was clipped by 2 bases and J by 6 bases, with 10 bases between them. CDR3 length equals 14 residues. The CDR3 nucleotides are TGTGCCAGCAGTTTACGAGAAGGGTATGAAAAACTGTTTTTT. Amino acid sequence: CASSLREGYEKLFF.

This chain links TRBV28 with TRBJ1-1; 8 nucleotides align to TRBD1. Trimming cost V 8 bases and J 0 bases; bases outside gene matches: 5. The V gene's germline CDR1 is MDHEN and CDR2 SYDVKM. The CDR3 totals 14 residues. The CDR3 spells CASGTGGLNTEAFF. The CDR3 DNA follows: TGTGCCAGCGGAACAGGGGGTTTGAACACTGAAGCTTTCTTT.

V and J are TRBV7-9 and TRBJ2-5, with D tentatively TRBD1 (8 bases). The CDR3 runs 14 residues. With 0 bases removed from V and 5 bases from J, the gap between germline ends came to 10 bases. Germline V lookup: CDR1 SEHNR, CDR2 FQNEAQ (reference sequence). DNA of the CDR3: TGTGCCAGCAGCTTAGCACAGGGGGGGGAGACCCAGTACTTC. Residues: CASSLAQGGETQYF.

CDR3 bases: TGTGCCAGCAGCTTAGTGGGAGGCGGCCAGCCCCAGCATTTT. Amino acid sequence: CASSLVGGGQPQHF. The chain recombines TRBV7-8 with TRBJ1-5; D is uncertain. The CDR3 loop spans 14 amino acids. Trimming cost V 1 base and J 7 bases, with 11 bases left between them. Per germline, CDR1 SGHVS and CDR2 FQNEAQ.

The chain recombines TRBV2 with TRBJ2-3; 8 bases are shared with TRBD2. CDR1 is SNHLY, CDR2 FYNNEI, per germline. The CDR3 has 15 residues. The V segment lost 7 bases and the J segment 0 bases; nucleotides outside the gene matches: 6. In DNA, the CDR3 is TGTGCCAGCATTCGGACTAGCCCAAGCACAGATACGCAGTATTTT. Translation: CASIRTSPSTDTQYF.